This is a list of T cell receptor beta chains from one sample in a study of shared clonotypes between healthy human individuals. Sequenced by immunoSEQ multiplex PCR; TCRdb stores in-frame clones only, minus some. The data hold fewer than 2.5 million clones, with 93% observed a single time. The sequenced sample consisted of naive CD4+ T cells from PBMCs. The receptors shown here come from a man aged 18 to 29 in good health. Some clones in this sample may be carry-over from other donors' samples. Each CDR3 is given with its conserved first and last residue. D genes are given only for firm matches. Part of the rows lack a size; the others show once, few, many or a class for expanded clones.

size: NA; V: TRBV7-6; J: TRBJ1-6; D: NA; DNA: TGTGCCAGCAGCTTTGCAGAAAATTCACCCCTCCACTTT; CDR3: CASSFAENSPLHF
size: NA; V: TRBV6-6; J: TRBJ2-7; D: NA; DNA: TGTGCCAGCAGTTACCATCCCCAGGGGTCTCAGTACTTC; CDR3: CASSYHPQGSQYF
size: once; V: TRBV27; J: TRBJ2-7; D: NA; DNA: TGTGCCAGCAGTTCCCTCGACGGTCCCTACGAGCAGTACTTC; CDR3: CASSSLDGPYEQYF
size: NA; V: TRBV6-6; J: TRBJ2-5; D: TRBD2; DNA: TGTGCCAGCACCCACGGGAGGGGTGAGACCCAGTACTTC; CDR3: CASTHGRGETQYF
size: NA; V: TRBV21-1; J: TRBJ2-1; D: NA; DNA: TGTGCCAGCAGCAAAGCGCTTCGGACTAGCGGGTTATTCTCCTACAATGAGCAGTTCTTC; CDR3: CASSKALRTSGLFSYNEQFF
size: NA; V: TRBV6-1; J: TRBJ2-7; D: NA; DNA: TGTGCCAGCAGTGAATGGGAGAAACGCTACGAGCAGTACTTC; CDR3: CASSEWEKRYEQYF
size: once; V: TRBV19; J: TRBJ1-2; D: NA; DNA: TGTGCCAGTAGTGAAGGGATGTCTGGCTACACCTTC; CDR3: CASSEGMSGYTF
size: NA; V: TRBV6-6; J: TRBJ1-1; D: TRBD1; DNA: TGTGCCAGCAGTACGACAGGGGCTAGGAACACTGAAGCTTTCTTT; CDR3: CASSTTGARNTEAFF
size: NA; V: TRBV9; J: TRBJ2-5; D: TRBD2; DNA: TGTGCCAGCAGCGCGGCGGGGGGCCAAGAGACCCAGTACTTC; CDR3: CASSAAGGQETQYF
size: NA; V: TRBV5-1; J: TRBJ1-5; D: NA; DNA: TGCGCCAGCAGCCTAGAAGGGTACCCTAGCAATCAGCCCCAGCATTTT; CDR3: CASSLEGYPSNQPQHF